This T cell receptor beta chain is from a study of early T cells in non-severe SARS-CoV-2 infection. TCRdb recomputed calls from the 5' RACE reads with MiXCR, one row per CDR3 protein. Of tens of thousands of distinct CDR3 sequences in the sample, about 5.2% were seen once. CDR3 size: 15 residues. V lost 2 bases and J lost 8; bases outside the gene matches: 9. The germline V gene has CDR1 SGHVS and CDR2 FNYEAQ. This sequence joins TRBV7-6 and TRBJ2-1; 7 nucleotides match TRBD1. This sequence was found in an adult who was a healthcare worker with PCR-confirmed SARS-CoV-2 infection or an uninfected control (not recorded which). Sequenced sample: whole blood. DNA of the CDR3: TGTGCCAGCAGCTTATCAGGGGGATTTCTCGATGAGCAGTTCTTC. Residues: CASSLSGGFLDEQFF.